This TCR beta chain derives from a study of T cell changes during pregnancy in multiple sclerosis. Libraries were prepared by immunoSEQ multiplex PCR; TCRdb keeps only in-frame clonotypes and omits some of them. The sample has around 30,000 clones, approximately 90% seen once; the top ten hold more than 9.5%. The germline V gene has CDR1 MNHEY and CDR2 SVGAGI. CDR3 length: 16 amino acids. V was clipped by 0 bases and J by 3 bases, with 15 bases between them. V is TRBV6-5 and J is TRBJ2-7, with TRBD2 as a possible D gene (7 bases). This sequence originates from a female donor with multiple sclerosis, enrolled in a pregnancy study. The source was CD8+ T cells from peripheral blood mononuclear cells, collected in the first trimester of pregnancy. DNA for the CDR3: TGTGCCAGCAGTTACTCCTTGGGGGGGGCCAGCTACGAGCAGTACTTC. This translates into CASSYSLGGASYEQYF.